The rows below give T cell receptor beta chains drawn from one sample of a study of shared clonotypes between healthy human individuals. Some clones are missing from TCRdb's copy, which holds only in-frame ones; the method was immunoSEQ multiplex PCR. The sample has 2 million to 2.5 million clones, around 95% seen once. Sequencing was carried out using naive CD4+ T cells sorted from blood. These receptors came from a man younger than 35 in good health. Both conserved end residues are part of each CDR3. The D gene is left open where the match is weak. The listing skips clone size in some rows; elsewhere it reads once, few, many or a size class.

J gene | clone size | V gene | D gene | CDR3 DNA | CDR3 protein
TRBJ1-3 | once | TRBV6-5 | TRBD1 | TGTGCCAGCAGCCGGGGACAGTTCTCTGGAAACACCATATATTTT | CASSRGQFSGNTIYF
TRBJ1-6 | NA | TRBV7-9 | NA | TGTGCCAGCAGCGATAGAGGGACCGCTAGTATTAATTCACCCCTCCACTTT | CASSDRGTASINSPLHF
TRBJ1-2 | NA | TRBV11-2 | NA | TGTGCCAGCAGCCCCGGGCGGGACTATGGCTACACCTTC | CASSPGRDYGYTF
TRBJ2-7 | NA | TRBV7-2 | TRBD2 | TGTGCCAGCAGCCCCGGGACTAGCGGCTACGAGCAGTACTTC | CASSPGTSGYEQYF
TRBJ2-7 | NA | TRBV10-2 | TRBD1 | TGCGCCAGCCGCGAAACAGGGGCCTACGAGCAGTACTTC | CASRETGAYEQYF
TRBJ2-7 | NA | TRBV10-3 | NA | TGTGCCATCAGTGAGTTCGGGACCGGTAACTCCTACGAGCAGTACTTC | CAISEFGTGNSYEQYF
TRBJ1-1 | NA | TRBV6-1 | NA | TGTGCCAGCAGTGAGTACAAGAACACTGAAGCTTTCTTT | CASSEYKNTEAFF
TRBJ1-1 | NA | TRBV6-5 | NA | TGTGCCAGCACCCCAACGTGGCCCATGAACACTGAAGCTTTCTTT | CASTPTWPMNTEAFF
TRBJ1-1 | once | TRBV19 | NA | TGTGCCAGTAGTGCGGGGGGGAACACTGAAGCTTTCTTT | CASSAGGNTEAFF
TRBJ1-5 | NA | TRBV6-5 | NA | TGTGCCAGCAGTTACGGGGGGACTCAGCCCCAGCATTTT | CASSYGGTQPQHF
TRBJ2-7 | once | TRBV2 | NA | TGTGCCAGCAGTGTGGGTACGGGAGTAACGCGCGAGCAGTACTTC | CASSVGTGVTREQYF
TRBJ2-7 | NA | TRBV20-1 | NA | TGCAGTGCTAGGATGGCCTTAAAGCAGTACTTC | CSARMALKQYF
TRBJ1-2 | once | TRBV10-3 | NA | TGTGCCATCAGTGAAAGCAAGAATCCCGGGGGACGCTACACCTTC | CAISESKNPGGRYTF
TRBJ2-2 | NA | TRBV11-3 | TRBD2 | TGTGCCAGCAGCCCCGGGACTAGCGGGGGAGGGACCGGGGAGCTGTTTTTT | CASSPGTSGGGTGELFF
TRBJ2-3 | NA | TRBV21-1 | NA | TGTGCCAGCGGAGAGGTAACAACAGATACGCAGTATTTT | CASGEVTTDTQYF
TRBJ1-1 | NA | TRBV6-7 | NA | TGTGCCAGCAGTTACTCGATTTCTACTGAAGCTTTCTTT | CASSYSISTEAFF
TRBJ2-3 | once | TRBV5-1 | NA | TGCGCCAGCAGCTTGGCAGGGGCCGGGGTCACAGATACGCAGTATTTT | CASSLAGAGVTDTQYF
TRBJ2-3 | NA | TRBV25-1 | TRBD1 | TGTGCCAGCAGTGAAGGACAGGGCCGCACAGATACGCAGTATTTT | CASSEGQGRTDTQYF
TRBJ2-2 | NA | TRBV6-6 | TRBD1 | TGTGCCAGCAGTAATAGGGGGCGGGTGGAGCTGTTTTTT | CASSNRGRVELFF
TRBJ2-5 | NA | TRBV9 | TRBD1 | TGTGCCAGCAGCGTAGAACAGGGGGCTACCCAGTACTTC | CASSVEQGATQYF
TRBJ2-2 | NA | TRBV30 | TRBD1 | TGTGCCCGGGACAGGGGTGGCGGGGAGCTGTTTTTT | CARDRGGGELFF
TRBJ1-1 | NA | TRBV6-5 | NA | TGTGCCAGCAGAGCACAGGGGAACACTGAAGCTTTCTTT | CASRAQGNTEAFF